The sequence of this T cell receptor (beta chain) was determined in a study of shared clonotypes between healthy human individuals. As for the study in general: Every donor yielded three CD4 naive, three CD4 memory, two CD8 naive and one CD8 memory plate. Overall study findings and caveats: Generation probability values for non-shared clonotypes were lower than those for clonotypes shared by all four donors. Rarefaction exposed incomplete sorted-subset sequencing despite large depth. Among several donors, roughly 5% of naive CD4 clonotypes were found in common.

TCRdb's copy holds only in-frame clones and misses some; the assay was immunoSEQ multiplex PCR. The sample shows approximately 2,200,000 clones, about 93% of them seen only once. Concerning this clone itself: Its antigen is currently unknown.

Terminally differentiated effector memory CD45RA+ cells were excluded from the naive CD8 cells, which were CD45RO-negative and positively selected for CCR7. This CDR3 is built from 15 residues. Trimming removed 6 bases at V and 0 bases at J, with 15 bases between. CDR1 is LNHDA, CDR2 SQIVND, per germline (reference sequence). The sequence was obtained from a man younger than 35 in good health. Some clones in this sample may be carry-over from other donors' samples. The rearrangement uses TRBV19 and TRBJ2-7; D gene uncertain. Material for sequencing was naive CD8+ T cells from PBMCs. CDR3 coding DNA: TGTGCCAGTAGGCCAACCCCCACGGACTCCTACGAGCAGTACTTC. Translation gives CASRPTPTDSYEQYF.